This T cell receptor beta chain was sequenced in a study of blood T cell repertoires in COVID-19. As for the study in general: COVID-19 samples, acute and convalescent, were from the United States, Italy and Spain.

Cohorts were determined from participant-reported clinical history. Resolution of symptoms, clearance, or two negative PCRs was present in recovered Cohort 3 donors. The germline V and J ends were trimmed by 11 bases and 3 bases, with 16 bases remaining between them. This CDR3 has 13 amino acids. Source study methods: The authors estimated nucleated cell counts from reference gene primer amplification. Using immunoSEQ multiplex PCR, the repertoire was profiled, and TCRdb retains in-frame clones only, with some absent. The D gene and trimming were derived from the DNA, and the V and J assignments and clone size from that table. The data hold approximately 280,000 clones, with about 89% observed a single time.

V gene TRBV12-3 or TRBV12-4 combines with J gene TRBJ1-1, with TRBD1 as a possible D gene (5 bases). What was sequenced was PBMCs or T cells enriched from blood (not recorded which). The origin of this receptor is a woman in her late teens or twenties who had recovered from COVID-19. CDR3 amino acids: CALKGAFHTEAFF. The CDR3 bases are TGTGCCTTAAAAGGGGCTTTTCACACTGAAGCTTTCTTT.